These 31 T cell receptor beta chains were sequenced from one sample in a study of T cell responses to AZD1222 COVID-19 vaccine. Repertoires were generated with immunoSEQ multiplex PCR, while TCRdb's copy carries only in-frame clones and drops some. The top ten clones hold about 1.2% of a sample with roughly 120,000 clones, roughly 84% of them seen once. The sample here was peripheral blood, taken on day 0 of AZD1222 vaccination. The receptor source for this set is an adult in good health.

The CDR3 loop is CASSQDGRGALEQYF. DNA for the CDR3: TGCGCCAGCAGCCAAGACGGGCGGGGGGCGCTCGAGCAGTACTTC. This chain connects TRBV4-1 to TRBJ2-7, with 8 bases identical to TRBD2. From germline, CDR1 is MGHRA and CDR2 YSYEKL. Trimming at V came to 0 bases and at J to 6 bases, leaving 7 bases not matched to a gene. This CDR3 comprises 15 residues.

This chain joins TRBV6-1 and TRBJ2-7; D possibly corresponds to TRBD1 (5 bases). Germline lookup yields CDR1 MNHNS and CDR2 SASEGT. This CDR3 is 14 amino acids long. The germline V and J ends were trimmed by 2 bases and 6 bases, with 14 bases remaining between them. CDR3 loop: CASSEWQGTSEQYF. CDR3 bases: TGTGCCAGCAGTGAATGGCAGGGAACCAGCGAGCAGTACTTC.

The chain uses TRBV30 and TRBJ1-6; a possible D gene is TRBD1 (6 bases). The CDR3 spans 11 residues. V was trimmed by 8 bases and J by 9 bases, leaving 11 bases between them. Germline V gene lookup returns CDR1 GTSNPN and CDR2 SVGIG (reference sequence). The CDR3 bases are TGTGCCCAAGGACAGAGTTCACCCCTCCACTTT. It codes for CAQGQSSPLHF.

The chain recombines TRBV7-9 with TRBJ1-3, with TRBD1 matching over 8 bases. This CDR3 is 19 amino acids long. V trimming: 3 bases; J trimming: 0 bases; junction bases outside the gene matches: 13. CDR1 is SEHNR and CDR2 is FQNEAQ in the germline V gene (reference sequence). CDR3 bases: TGTGCCAGCAGCTTCCAGGGGGCCGACGTAACAAGCTCTGGAAACACCATATATTTT. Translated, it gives CASSFQGADVTSSGNTIYF.

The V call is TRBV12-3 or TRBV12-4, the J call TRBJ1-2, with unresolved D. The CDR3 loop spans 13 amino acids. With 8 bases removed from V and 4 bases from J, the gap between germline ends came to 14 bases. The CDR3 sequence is CASSGPGLYGYTF. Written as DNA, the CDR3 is TGTGCCAGCTCTGGCCCGGGTCTCTATGGCTACACCTTC.

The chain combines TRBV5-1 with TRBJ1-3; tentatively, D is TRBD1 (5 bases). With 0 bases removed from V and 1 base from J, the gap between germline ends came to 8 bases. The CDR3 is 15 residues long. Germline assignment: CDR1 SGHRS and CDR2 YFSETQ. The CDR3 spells CASSLEGESGNTIYF. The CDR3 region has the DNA TGCGCCAGCAGCTTGGAAGGGGAATCTGGAAACACCATATATTTT.

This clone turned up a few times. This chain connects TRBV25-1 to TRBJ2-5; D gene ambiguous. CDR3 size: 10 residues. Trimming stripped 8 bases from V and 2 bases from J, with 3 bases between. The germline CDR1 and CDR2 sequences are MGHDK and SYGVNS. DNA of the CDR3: TGTGCCAGCTTTCAAGAGACCCAGTACTTC. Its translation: CASFQETQYF.

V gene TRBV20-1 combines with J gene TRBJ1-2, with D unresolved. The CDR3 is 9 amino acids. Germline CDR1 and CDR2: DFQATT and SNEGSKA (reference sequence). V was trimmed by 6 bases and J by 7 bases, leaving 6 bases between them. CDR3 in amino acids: CSAAVGYTF. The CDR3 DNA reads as TGCAGTGCCGCAGTTGGCTACACCTTC.

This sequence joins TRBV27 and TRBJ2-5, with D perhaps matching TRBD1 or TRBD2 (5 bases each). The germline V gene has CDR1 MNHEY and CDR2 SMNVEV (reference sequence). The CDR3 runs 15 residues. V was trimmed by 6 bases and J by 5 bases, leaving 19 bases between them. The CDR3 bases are TGTGCCAGCAGCTCCGGGGACGGAGTAGGGGAGACCCAGTACTTC. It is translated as CASSSGDGVGETQYF.

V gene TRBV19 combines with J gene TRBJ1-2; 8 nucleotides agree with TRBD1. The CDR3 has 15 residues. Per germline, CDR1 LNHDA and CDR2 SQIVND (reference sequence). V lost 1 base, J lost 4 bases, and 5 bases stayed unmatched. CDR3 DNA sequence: TGTGCCAGTAGTATAGGCGCCGGACAGGGCTATGGCTACACCTTC. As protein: CASSIGAGQGYGYTF.

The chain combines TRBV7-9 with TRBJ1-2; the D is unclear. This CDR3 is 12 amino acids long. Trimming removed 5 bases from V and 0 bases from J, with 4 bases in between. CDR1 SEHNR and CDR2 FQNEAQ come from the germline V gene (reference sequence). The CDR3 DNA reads TGTGCCAGCAGCAGATCTAACTATGGCTACACCTTC. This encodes CASSRSNYGYTF.

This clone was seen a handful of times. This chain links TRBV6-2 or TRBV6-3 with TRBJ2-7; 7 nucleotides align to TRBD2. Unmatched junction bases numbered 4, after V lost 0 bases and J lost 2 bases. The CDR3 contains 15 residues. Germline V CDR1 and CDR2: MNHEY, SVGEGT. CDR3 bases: TGTGCCAGCAGTTACTCTCCTGGACTAGCCTACGAGCAGTACTTC. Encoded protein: CASSYSPGLAYEQYF.

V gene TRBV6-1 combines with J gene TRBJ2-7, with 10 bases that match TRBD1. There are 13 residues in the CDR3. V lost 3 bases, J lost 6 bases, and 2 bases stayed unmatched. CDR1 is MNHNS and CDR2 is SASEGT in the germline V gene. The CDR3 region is CASSEDRGVEQYF. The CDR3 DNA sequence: TGTGCCAGCAGTGAGGACAGGGGGGTCGAGCAGTACTTC.

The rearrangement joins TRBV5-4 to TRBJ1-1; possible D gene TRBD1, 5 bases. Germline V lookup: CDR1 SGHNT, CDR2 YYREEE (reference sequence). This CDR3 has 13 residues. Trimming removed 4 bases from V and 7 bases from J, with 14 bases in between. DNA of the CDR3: TGTGCCAGCAGCCGTGAATACGACAGTGAAGCTTTCTTT. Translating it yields CASSREYDSEAFF.

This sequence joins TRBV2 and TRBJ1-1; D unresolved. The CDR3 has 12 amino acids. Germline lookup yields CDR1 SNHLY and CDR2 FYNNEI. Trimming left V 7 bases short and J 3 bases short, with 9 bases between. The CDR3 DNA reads TGTGCCAGCATTAGAACTTACACTGAAGCTTTCTTT. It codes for CASIRTYTEAFF.

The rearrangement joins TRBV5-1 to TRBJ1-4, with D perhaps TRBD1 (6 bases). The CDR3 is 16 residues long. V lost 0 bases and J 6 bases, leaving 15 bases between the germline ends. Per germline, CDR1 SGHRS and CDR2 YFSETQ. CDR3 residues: CASSLGYQGIYEKLFF. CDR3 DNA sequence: TGCGCCAGCAGCTTGGGTTATCAGGGGATTTATGAAAAACTGTTTTTT. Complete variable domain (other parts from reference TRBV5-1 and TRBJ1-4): KAGVTQTPRYLIKTRGQQVTLSCSPISGHRSVSWYQQTPGQGLQFLFEYFSETQRNKGNFPGRFSGRQFSNSRSEMNVSTLELGDSALYLCASSLGYQGIYEKLFFGSGTQLSVL.

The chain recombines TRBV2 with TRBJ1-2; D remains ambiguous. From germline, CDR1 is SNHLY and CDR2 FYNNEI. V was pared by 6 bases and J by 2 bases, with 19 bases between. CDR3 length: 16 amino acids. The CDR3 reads CASRLSGRHTNYGYTF. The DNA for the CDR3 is TGTGCCAGCAGACTGTCCGGACGACATACAAACTATGGCTACACCTTC.

The CDR3 DNA reads as TGTGCCATCAGCGGGACAGGGGAAACTGAAGCTTTCTTT. Translation: CAISGTGETEAFF. V gene TRBV10-3 combines with J gene TRBJ1-1; 10 nucleotides agree with TRBD1. V trimming: 6 bases; J trimming: 5 bases; junction bases outside the gene matches: 3. The CDR3 is made up of 13 amino acids. CDR1 is ENHRY and CDR2 is SYGVKD in the germline V gene.

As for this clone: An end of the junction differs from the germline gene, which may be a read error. CDR3 sequence: CASSKDISGGYTDTQYF. In DNA, the CDR3 is TGTGCCAGCAGCAAAGACATTAGCGGGGGTTACACAGATACGCAGTATTTT. This chain joins TRBV4-2 and TRBJ2-3; TRBD2 matches at 9 bases. The germline V gene encodes CDR1 LGHNA and CDR2 YNFKEQ. CDR3 length: 17 amino acids.

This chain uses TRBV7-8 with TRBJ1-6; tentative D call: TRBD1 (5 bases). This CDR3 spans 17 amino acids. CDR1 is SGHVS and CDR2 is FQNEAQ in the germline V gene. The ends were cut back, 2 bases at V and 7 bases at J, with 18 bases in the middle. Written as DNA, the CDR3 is TGTGCCAGCAGCTTATTCGCTCACGGACAATCAAATTCACCCCTCCACTTT. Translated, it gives CASSLFAHGQSNSPLHF.

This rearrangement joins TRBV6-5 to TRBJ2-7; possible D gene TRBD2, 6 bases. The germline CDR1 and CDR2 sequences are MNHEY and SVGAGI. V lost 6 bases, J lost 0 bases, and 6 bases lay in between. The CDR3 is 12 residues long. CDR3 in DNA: TGTGCCAGCAGGCGGGACTCCTACGAGCAGTACTTC. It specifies CASRRDSYEQYF.

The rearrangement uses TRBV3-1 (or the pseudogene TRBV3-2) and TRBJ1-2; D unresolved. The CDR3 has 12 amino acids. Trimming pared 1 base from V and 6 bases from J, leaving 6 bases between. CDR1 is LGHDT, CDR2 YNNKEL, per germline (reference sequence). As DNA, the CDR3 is TGTGCCAGCAGCCAAGGAGGGCATGGCTACACCTTC. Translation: CASSQGGHGYTF.

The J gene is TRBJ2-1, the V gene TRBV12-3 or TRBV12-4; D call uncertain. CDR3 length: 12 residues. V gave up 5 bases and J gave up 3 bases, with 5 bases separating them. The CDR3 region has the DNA TGTGCCAGCAGTGGCATCTACAATGAGCAGTTCTTC. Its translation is CASSGIYNEQFF.

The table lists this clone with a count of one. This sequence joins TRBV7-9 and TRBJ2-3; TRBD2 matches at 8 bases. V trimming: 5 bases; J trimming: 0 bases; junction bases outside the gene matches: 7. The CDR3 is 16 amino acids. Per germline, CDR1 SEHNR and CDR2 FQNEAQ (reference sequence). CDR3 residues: CASSPGLVSSTDTQYF. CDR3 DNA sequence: TGTGCCAGCAGCCCGGGACTAGTTTCTAGCACAGATACGCAGTATTTT.

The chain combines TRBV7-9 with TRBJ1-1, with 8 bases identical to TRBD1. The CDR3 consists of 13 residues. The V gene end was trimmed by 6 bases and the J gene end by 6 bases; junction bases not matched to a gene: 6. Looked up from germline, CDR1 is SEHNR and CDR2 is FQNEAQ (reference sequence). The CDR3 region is CASSRTGGSEAFF. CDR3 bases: TGTGCCAGCAGTCGCACAGGGGGATCTGAAGCTTTCTTT.

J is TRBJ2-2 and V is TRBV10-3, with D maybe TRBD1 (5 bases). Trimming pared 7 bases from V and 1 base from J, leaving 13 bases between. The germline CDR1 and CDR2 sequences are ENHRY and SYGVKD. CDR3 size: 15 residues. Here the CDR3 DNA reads TGTGCCATCACCGACGACAGACTGAACACCGGGGAGCTGTTTTTT. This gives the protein CAITDDRLNTGELFF.

CDR3 loop: CASSQGQGLRGAFNGYTF. The CDR3 nucleotides are TGCGCCAGCAGCCAAGGTCAGGGGTTGCGCGGGGCTTTTAATGGCTACACCTTC. The chain uses TRBV4-3 and TRBJ1-2, with D perhaps matching TRBD1 (6 bases). The CDR3 spans 18 residues. V dropped 1 base and J dropped 6 bases, with 24 bases sitting between them. Germline CDR1 and CDR2: LGHNA and YSLEER.

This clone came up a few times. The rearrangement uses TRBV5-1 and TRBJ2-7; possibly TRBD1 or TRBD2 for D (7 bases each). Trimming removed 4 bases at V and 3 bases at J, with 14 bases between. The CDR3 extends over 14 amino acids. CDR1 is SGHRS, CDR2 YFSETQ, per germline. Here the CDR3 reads CASSTQGGVYEQYF. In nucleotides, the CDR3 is TGCGCCAGCAGCACCCAGGGGGGGGTCTACGAGCAGTACTTC.

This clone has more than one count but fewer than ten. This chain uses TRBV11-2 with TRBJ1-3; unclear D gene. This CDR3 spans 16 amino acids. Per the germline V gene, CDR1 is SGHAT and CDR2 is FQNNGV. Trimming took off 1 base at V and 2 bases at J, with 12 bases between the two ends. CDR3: CASSLVGGHTGNTIYF. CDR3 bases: TGTGCCAGCAGCTTAGTCGGAGGGCATACTGGAAACACCATATATTTT.

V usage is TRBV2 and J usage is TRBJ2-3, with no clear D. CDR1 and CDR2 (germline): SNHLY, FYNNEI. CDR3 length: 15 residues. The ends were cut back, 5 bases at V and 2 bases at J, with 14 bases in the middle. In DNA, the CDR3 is TGTGCCAGCAGTTGGGATATGGCTGACACAGATACGCAGTATTTT. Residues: CASSWDMADTDTQYF.

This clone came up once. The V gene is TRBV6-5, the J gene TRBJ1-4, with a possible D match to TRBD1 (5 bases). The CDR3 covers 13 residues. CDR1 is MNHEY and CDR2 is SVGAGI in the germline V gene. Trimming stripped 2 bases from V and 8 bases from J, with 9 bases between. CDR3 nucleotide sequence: TGTGCCAGCAGTTACGTCAGGGACGAAAAACTGTTTTTT. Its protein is CASSYVRDEKLFF.